Following are 9 T cell receptor beta chains from one sample sequenced in a study of shared clonotypes between healthy human individuals. Profiling relied on immunoSEQ multiplex PCR, and the TCRdb table lists in-frame clones only, not all of them. The repertoire holds 800,000 or so clones, 96% seen once, with over 0.2% in the top ten. Only CD45RO-negative cells positively selected for CCR7 counted as naive CD8 cells, so terminally differentiated effector memory CD45RA+ cells were excluded. Sample: naive CD8+ T cells sorted from blood. Every receptor here comes from a man aged 25-45 years in good health.

This clone was seen a single time. The chain has TRBV18 and TRBJ2-1, with D possibly being TRBD1 (8 bases). CDR1 and CDR2 (germline): KGHSH, LQKENI. Trimming removed 6 bases at V and 0 bases at J, with 24 bases between. CDR3 size: 19 residues. The CDR3 DNA sequence: TGTGCCAGCTCCCACACAGGGGGGGGAAGATTCTCCTCCTACAATGAGCAGTTCTTC. It translates to CASSHTGGGRFSSYNEQFF.

The chain combines TRBV7-6 with TRBJ2-7; tentatively, D is TRBD1 (5 bases). The germline V gene has CDR1 SGHVS and CDR2 FNYEAQ. Trimming took off 1 base at V and 6 bases at J, with 10 bases between the two ends. The CDR3 loop spans 13 amino acids. In DNA form, the CDR3 reads TGTGCCAGCAGCTTAGACATAGGGGTCGAGCAGTACTTC. Translated: CASSLDIGVEQYF.

V usage is TRBV21-1 and J usage is TRBJ1-1; no DNA check was done on the table's D call, TRBD1. TRBV21-1 is marked as a pseudogene. The CDR3 sequence is 17 residues long. This CDR3 is CASSKGKKDKGISEAFF. The CDR3 coding sequence is TGTGCCAGCAGCAAAGGGAAAAAGGATAAGGGGATCTCTGAAGCTTTCTTT.

This chain connects TRBV6-6 to TRBJ2-7; D is possibly TRBD2 (5 bases). V dropped 8 bases and J dropped 5 bases, with 13 bases sitting between them. CDR1 is MNHNY, CDR2 SVGAGI, per germline (reference sequence). The CDR3 extends over 12 amino acids. CDR3: CASGLAPHEQYF. CDR3 DNA: TGTGCCAGCGGGCTAGCACCTCACGAGCAGTACTTC.

DNA of the CDR3: TGTGCCAGCAGCTCGGGGCCAGGGGGCACTGAAGCTTTCTTT. Protein product: CASSSGPGGTEAFF. The V call is TRBV7-9, the J call TRBJ1-1; 7 bases fit TRBD1. Germline-derived CDR1 and CDR2 are SEHNR and FQNEAQ (reference sequence). V was pared by 4 bases and J by 4 bases, with 6 bases of the junction left unmatched. The CDR3 contains 14 residues.

The chain links TRBV11-2 to TRBJ2-5; 11 bases fit TRBD2. V was clipped by 3 bases and J by 1 base; unmatched bases: 4. The length of the CDR3 is 16 residues. Germline CDR1 SGHAT, CDR2 FQNNGV. The CDR3 loop reads CASSFKGLAAQETQYF. CDR3 nucleotides: TGTGCCAGCAGCTTCAAGGGACTAGCGGCCCAAGAGACCCAGTACTTC.

This clone was detected a few times. The CDR3 coding sequence is TGTGCCAGCAGCCCAACGACAGGGTGGGATGGCTACACCTTC. Amino acids: CASSPTTGWDGYTF. The gene calls are TRBV5-6 and TRBJ1-2, with 7 nucleotides matching TRBD1. This CDR3 is built from 14 residues. Germline V CDR1 and CDR2: SGHDT, YYEEEE. V lost 4 bases to trimming and J lost 6 bases; unmatched junction nucleotides: 9. The whole variable domain, remainder taken from reference TRBV5-6 and TRBJ1-2, is DAGVTQSPTHLIKTRGQQVTLRCSPKSGHDTVSWYQQALGQGPQFIFQYYEEEERQRGNFPDRFSGHQFPNYSSELNVNALLLGDSALYLCASSPTTGWDGYTFGSGTRLTVV.

This clone was found once. J is TRBJ2-1 and V is TRBV11-2; 7 positions agree with TRBD2. Germline CDR1 and CDR2: SGHAT and FQNNGV. V shed 4 bases and J 14 bases; nucleotides not matched to a gene: 5. The CDR3 covers 11 residues. CDR3 in amino acids: CASSSWDYKFF. The CDR3 DNA follows: TGTGCCAGCAGCTCTTGGGACTACAAGTTCTTC.

In this sample, this clone turned up once. The chain has TRBV20-1 and TRBJ2-1; D is possibly TRBD1 (5 bases). Germline V lookup: CDR1 DFQATT, CDR2 SNEGSKA (reference sequence). The CDR3 runs to 10 residues. The CDR3: CRRGDNEQFF. Written as DNA, the CDR3 is TGCAGAAGGGGCGACAATGAGCAGTTCTTC.